Listed here is a single T cell receptor (delta chain). This clone may be a read error of a much larger clone one base away. This sample stems from a study of gamma-delta T cells after stem cell transplantation. TCRdb called clones anew from the RT-PCR reads with CATT. Of more than 1,500 delta-chain clones listed, 14% were seen once; the top ten hold over 25%. With 0 bases clipped from V and 0 bases from J, the junction kept 14 bases outside the gene matches. Germline values: CDR1 GEAIGNYY, CDR2 EKD. This CDR3 is built from 19 residues. This TCR came from a human donor. It is not recorded whose cells these are; they may come from a transplant donor. The source material was gamma-delta T cells. The chain has TRDV2 and TRDJ1, with 8 nucleotides matching TRDD3. TCRdb carries no J gene annotation; the J gene was assigned here by matching the DNA with germline. The CDR3 is CACDTGAPLGAQYTDKLIF. CDR3 DNA sequence: TGTGCCTGTGACACCGGTGCCCCACTGGGGGCCCAGTACACCGATAAACTCATCTTT.